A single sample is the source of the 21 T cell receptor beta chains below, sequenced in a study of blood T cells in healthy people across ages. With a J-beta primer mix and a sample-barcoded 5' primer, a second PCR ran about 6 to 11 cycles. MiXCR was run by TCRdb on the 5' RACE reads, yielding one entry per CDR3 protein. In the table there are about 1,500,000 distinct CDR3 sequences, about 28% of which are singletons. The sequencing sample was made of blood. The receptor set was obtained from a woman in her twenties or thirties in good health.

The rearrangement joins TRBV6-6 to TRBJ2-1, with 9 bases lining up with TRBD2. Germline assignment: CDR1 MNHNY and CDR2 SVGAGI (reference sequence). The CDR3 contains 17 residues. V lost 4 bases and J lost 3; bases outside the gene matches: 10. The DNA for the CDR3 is TGTGCCAGCAGTTCTGGCGGGGGGGCCCTTAACTACAATGAGCAGTTCTTC. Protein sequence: CASSSGGGALNYNEQFF.

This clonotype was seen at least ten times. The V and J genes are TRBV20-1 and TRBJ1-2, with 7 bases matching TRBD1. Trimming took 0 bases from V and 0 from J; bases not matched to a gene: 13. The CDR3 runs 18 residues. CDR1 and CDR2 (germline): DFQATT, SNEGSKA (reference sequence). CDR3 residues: CSARDGGEQGSANYGYTF. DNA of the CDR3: TGCAGTGCTAGAGATGGAGGTGAACAGGGGTCGGCTAACTATGGCTACACCTTC.

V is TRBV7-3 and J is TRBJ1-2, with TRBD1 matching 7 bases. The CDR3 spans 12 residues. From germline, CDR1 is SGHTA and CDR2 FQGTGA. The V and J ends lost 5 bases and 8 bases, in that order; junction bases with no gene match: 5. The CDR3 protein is CASSDTGVGYTF. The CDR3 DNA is TGTGCCAGCAGCGATACAGGGGTCGGCTACACCTTC.

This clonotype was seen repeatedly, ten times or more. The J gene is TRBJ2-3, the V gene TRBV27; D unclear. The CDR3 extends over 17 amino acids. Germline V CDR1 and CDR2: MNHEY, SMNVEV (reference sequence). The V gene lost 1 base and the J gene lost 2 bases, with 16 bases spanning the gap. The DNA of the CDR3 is TGTGCCAGCAGTTTATTCGCCCGGCAGGTCTCCACAGATACGCAGTATTTT. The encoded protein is CASSLFARQVSTDTQYF.

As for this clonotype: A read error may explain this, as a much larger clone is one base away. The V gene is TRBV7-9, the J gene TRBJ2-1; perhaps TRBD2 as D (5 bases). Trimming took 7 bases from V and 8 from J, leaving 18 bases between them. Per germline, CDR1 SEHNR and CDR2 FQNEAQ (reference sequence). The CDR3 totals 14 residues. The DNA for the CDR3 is TGTGCCAGCACCTCGGAGTCAGCGGAGTATGAGCAGTTCTTC. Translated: CASTSESAEYEQFF. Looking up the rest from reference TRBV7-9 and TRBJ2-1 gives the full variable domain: DTGVSQNPRHKITKRGQNVTFRCDPISEHNRLYWYRQTLGQGPEFLTYFQNEAQLEKSRLLSDRFSAERPKGSFSTLEIQRTEQGDSAMYLCASTSESAEYEQFFGPGTRLTVL.

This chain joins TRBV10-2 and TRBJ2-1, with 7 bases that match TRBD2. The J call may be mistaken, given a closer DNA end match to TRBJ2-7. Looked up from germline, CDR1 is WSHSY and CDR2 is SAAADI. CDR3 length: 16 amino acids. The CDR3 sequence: CASSESGGSSYNEQYF. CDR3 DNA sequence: TGCGCCAGCAGTGAGTCTGGCGGGAGCTCCTACAATGAGCAGTACTTC.

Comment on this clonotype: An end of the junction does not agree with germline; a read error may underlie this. CDR3 region: CASSLYGGHRGPAKTIQYF. Written as DNA, the CDR3 is TGCGCCAGCAGCCTCTACGGGGGACACAGGGGGCCTGCCAAAACCATTCAGTACTTC. The chain joins TRBV5-5 to TRBJ2-4; TRBD1 aligns across 9 bases. The CDR3 extends over 19 amino acids. Germline CDR1 is SGHKS and CDR2 is YYEKEE (reference sequence).

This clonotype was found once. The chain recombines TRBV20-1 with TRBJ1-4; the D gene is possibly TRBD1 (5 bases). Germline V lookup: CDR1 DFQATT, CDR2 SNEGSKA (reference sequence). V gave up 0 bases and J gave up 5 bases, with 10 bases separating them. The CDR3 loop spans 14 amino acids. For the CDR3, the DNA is TGCAGTGCTAGAGATCCCGGGACCAATGAAAAACTGTTTTTT. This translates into CSARDPGTNEKLFF.

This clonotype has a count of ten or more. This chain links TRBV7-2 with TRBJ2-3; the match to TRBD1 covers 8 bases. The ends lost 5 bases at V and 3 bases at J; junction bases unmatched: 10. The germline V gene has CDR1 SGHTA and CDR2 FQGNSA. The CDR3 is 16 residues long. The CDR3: CASSPRRGQGTDTQYF. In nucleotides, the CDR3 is TGTGCCAGCAGCCCCCGGAGAGGACAGGGAACAGATACGCAGTATTTT.

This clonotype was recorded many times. The chain's CDR3 is CSARVPARSSYEQYF. CDR3 DNA: TGCAGTGCTAGAGTTCCGGCAAGAAGCTCCTACGAGCAGTACTTC. The V call is TRBV20-1, the J call TRBJ2-7; D is unclear. Germline V gives CDR1 DFQATT, CDR2 SNEGSKA (reference sequence). This CDR3 is 15 amino acids long. V shed 1 base and J shed 0 bases, with 13 bases lying between them.

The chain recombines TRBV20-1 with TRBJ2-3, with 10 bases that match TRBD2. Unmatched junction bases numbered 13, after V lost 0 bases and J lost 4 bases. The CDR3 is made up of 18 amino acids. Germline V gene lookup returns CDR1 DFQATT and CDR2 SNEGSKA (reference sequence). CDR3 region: CSARDWGSSGRRSDTQYF. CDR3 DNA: TGCAGTGCTAGAGATTGGGGATCTAGCGGGAGAAGGTCAGATACGCAGTATTTT.

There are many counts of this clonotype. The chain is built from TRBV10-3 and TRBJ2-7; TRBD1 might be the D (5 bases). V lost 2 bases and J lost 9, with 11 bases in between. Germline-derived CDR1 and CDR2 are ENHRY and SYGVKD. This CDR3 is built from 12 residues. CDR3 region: CAISEPQETQYF. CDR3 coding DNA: TGTGCCATCAGTGAGCCACAGGAAACGCAGTACTTC.

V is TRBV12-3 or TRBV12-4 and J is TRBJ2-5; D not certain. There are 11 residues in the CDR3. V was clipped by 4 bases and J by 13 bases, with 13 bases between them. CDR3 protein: CASSSRTVPYF. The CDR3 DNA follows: TGTGCCAGCAGTTCCCGGACGGTTCCGTACTTC.

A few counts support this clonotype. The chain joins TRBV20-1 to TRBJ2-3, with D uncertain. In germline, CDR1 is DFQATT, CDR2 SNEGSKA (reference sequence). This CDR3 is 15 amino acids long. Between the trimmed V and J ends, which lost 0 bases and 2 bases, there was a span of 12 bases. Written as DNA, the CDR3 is TGCAGTGCTAGAGATTTAGGGCTAAACACAGATACGCAGTATTTT. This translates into CSARDLGLNTDTQYF.

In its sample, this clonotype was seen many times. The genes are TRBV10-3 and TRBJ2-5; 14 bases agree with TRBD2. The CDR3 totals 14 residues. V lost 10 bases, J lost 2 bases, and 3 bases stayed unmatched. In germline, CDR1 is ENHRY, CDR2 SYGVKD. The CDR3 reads CATRTSGRQETQYF. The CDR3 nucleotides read TGTGCCACCCGGACTAGCGGGAGGCAAGAGACCCAGTACTTC.

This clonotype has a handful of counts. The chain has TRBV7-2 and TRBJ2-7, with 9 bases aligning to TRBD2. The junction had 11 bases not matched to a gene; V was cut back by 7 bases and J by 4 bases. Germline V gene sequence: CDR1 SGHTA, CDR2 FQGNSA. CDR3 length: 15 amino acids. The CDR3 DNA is TGTGCCAGCACCAGGGGGTTTAGCGGGAGTTACGAGCAGTACTTC. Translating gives CASTRGFSGSYEQYF.

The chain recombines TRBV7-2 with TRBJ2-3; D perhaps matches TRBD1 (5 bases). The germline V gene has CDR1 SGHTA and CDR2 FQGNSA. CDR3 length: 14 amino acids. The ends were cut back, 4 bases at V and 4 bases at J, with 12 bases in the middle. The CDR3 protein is CASSSGHGPDTQYF. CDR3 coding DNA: TGTGCCAGCAGCTCTGGACACGGCCCAGATACGCAGTATTTT.

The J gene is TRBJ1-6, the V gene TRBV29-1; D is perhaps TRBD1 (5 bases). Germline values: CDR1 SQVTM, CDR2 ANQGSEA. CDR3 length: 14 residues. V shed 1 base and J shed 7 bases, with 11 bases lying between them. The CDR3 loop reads CSVEGGPRNSPLHF. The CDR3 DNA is TGCAGCGTTGAAGGGGGACCTAGGAATTCACCCCTCCACTTT.

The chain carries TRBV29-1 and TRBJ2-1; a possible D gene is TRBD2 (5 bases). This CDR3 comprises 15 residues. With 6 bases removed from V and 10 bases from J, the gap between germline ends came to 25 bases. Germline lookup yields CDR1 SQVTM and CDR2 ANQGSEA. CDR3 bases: TGCAGCGTGAGCGAACACGTCCGCCCCGGGGAGGAGCAGTTCTTC. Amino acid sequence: CSVSEHVRPGEEQFF.

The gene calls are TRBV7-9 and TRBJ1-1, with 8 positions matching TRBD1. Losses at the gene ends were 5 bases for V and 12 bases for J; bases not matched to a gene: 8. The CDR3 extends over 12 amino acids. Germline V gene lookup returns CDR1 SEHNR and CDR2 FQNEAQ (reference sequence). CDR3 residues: CASSLRTGRTFF. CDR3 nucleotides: TGTGCCAGCAGCCTTAGGACAGGGAGGACTTTCTTT.

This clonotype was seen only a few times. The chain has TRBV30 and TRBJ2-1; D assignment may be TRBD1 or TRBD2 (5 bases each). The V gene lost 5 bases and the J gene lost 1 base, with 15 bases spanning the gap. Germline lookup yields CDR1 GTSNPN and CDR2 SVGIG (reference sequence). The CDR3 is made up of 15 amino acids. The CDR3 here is CAWGHWGSSYNEQFF. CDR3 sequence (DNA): TGTGCCTGGGGACATTGGGGGAGTTCCTACAATGAGCAGTTCTTC.